This TCR beta chain was profiled in a study of human T cells and chemical hapten exposure. Study as a whole: Per-sample TCR yield variability stemmed mainly from small pooled library volume differences.

The library attached unique molecular identifiers to individual cDNA molecules. TCRdb recomputed calls from the RACE reads with MiXCR, one row per CDR3 protein. The repertoire consists of around 120,000 distinct CDR3 sequences, with roughly an eighth occurring once and the leading ten covering approximately 0.89%. Points on this clonotype: The antigen remains undetermined.

Time point denoted: patch test 1, 2 weeks after DPC sensitization. Treatment reported: therapeutic diphenylcyclopropenone sensitization with weekly scalp DPC. Study-wide results and limits: High-frequency TCRs, those above 1 in 1000, stayed the same after DPC sensitization. Compared to controls, expanded TCRs made significantly more large clusters of similar CDR3s.

Trimming stripped 10 bases from V and 0 bases from J, with 11 bases between. CDR1 is MNHEY and CDR2 is SMNVEV in the germline V gene (reference sequence). The CDR3 is 13 residues long. The sample in question was whole blood, obtained in connection with sensitization to the hapten diphenylcyclopropenone (DPC). This clonotype was sampled from a man younger than 35 with alopecia areata. Some clones in this sample may be carry-over from other donors' samples. V usage is TRBV27 and J usage is TRBJ2-3; D call uncertain. Here the CDR3 reads CATTSESTDTQYF. The CDR3 DNA reads as TGTGCCACAACCTCCGAAAGCACAGATACGCAGTATTTT.